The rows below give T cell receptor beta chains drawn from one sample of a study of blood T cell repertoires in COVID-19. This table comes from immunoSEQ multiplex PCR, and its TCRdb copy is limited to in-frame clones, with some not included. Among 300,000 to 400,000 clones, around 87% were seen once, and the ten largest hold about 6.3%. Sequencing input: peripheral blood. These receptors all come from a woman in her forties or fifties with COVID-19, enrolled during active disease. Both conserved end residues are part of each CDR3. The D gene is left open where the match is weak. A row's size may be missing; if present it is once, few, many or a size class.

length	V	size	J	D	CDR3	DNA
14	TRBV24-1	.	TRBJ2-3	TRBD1	CATAGQEDTDTQYF	TGTGCCACGGCAGGACAGGAGGACACAGATACGCAGTATTTT
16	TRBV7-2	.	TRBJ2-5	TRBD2	CASSLDGRAVGETQYF	TGTGCCAGCAGCTTAGACGGGAGGGCCGTTGGGGAGACCCAGTACTTC
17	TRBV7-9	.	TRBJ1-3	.	CASSLARGNLAGNTIYF	TGTGCCAGCAGCTTAGCTAGAGGGAATCTGGCTGGAAACACCATATATTTT
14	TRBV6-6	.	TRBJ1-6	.	CASSYGQVNSPLHF	TGTGCCAGCAGTTACGGGCAGGTTAATTCACCCCTCCACTTT
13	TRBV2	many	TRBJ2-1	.	CASSEGVNNEQFF	TGTGCCAGCAGTGAAGGCGTCAACAATGAGCAGTTCTTC
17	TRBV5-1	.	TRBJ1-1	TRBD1	CASSLGYMAGGYTEAFF	TGCGCCAGCAGCTTGGGATATATGGCAGGGGGCTACACTGAAGCTTTCTTT
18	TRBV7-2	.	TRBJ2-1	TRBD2	CASSLVISGTFSYNEQFF	TGTGCCAGCAGCTTAGTGATTAGCGGGACCTTCTCCTACAATGAGCAGTTCTTC
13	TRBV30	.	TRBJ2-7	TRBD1	CAWSVDRGSEQYF	TGTGCCTGGAGTGTCGACAGGGGTAGCGAGCAGTACTTC
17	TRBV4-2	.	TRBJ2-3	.	CASSQAQLATYTDTQYF	TGTGCCAGCAGCCAAGCCCAGCTAGCGACGTACACAGATACGCAGTATTTT
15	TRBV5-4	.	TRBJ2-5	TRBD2	CASSSRGGSQETQYF	TGTGCCAGCAGCTCCCGGGGGGGCAGCCAAGAGACCCAGTACTTC
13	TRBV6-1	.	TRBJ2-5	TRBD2	CASSGRGGETQYF	TGTGCCAGCAGTGGCCGGGGAGGGGAGACCCAGTACTTC
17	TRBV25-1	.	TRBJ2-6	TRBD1	CASSELGQGIEANVLTF	TGTGCCAGCAGTGAATTGGGACAGGGGATTGAGGCCAACGTCCTGACTTTC
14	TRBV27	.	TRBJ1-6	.	CASSLNGGYSPLHF	TGTGCCAGCAGTTTAAATGGGGGGTATTCACCCCTCCACTTT
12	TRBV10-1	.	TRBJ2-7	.	CASSPGSYEQYF	TGCGCCAGCAGTCCCGGCTCCTACGAGCAGTACTTC
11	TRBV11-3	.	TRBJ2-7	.	CASSFGPLEYF	TGTGCCAGCAGCTTCGGCCCTCTAGAGTACTTC
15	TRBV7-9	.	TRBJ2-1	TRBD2	CASSPHMREFDEQFF	TGTGCCAGCAGCCCGCACATGCGGGAGTTCGATGAGCAGTTCTTC
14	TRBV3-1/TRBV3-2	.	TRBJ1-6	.	CASSQRQGTSPLHF	TGTGCCAGCAGCCAAAGGCAGGGGACTTCACCCCTCCACTTT
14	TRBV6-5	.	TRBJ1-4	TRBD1	CASRGTELNEKLFF	TGTGCCAGCAGAGGGACAGAACTTAATGAAAAACTGTTTTTT
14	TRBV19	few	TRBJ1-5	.	CASTGTWNNQPQHF	TGTGCCAGCACCGGGACTTGGAATAATCAGCCCCAGCATTTT
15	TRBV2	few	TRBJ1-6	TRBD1	CASSDLGDSNSPLHF	TGTGCCAGCAGTGATCTGGGGGACAGTAATTCACCCCTCCACTTT
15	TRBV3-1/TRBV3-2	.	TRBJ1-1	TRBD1	CASSRTGTGNTEAFF	TGTGCCAGCAGCCGCACCGGGACAGGGAACACTGAAGCTTTCTTT
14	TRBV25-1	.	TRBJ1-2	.	CASSEGGQAYGYTF	TGTGCCAGCAGTGAAGGAGGTCAGGCCTATGGCTACACCTTC
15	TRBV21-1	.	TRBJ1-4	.	CASIPHGTTNEKLFF	TGTGCCAGCATCCCCCACGGTACAACTAATGAAAAACTGTTTTTT
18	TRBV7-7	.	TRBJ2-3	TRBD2	CASSLRTSGRASTDTQYF	TGTGCTAGCAGCCTCCGGACTAGCGGGAGGGCCTCGACAGATACGCAGTATTTT
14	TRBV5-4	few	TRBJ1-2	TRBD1	CASSLRQGLYGYTF	TGTGCCAGCAGCTTAAGACAGGGATTGTATGGCTACACCTTC
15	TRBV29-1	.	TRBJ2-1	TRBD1	CSAQGAERPKDEQFF	TGCAGCGCCCAGGGGGCAGAGAGACCGAAAGATGAGCAGTTCTTC
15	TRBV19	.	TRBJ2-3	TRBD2	CASSIDQLAGDTQYF	TGTGCCAGTAGTATAGATCAGCTAGCGGGAGATACGCAGTATTTT
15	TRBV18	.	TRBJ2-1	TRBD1	CASSQPGQGNNEQFF	TGTGCCAGCTCACAACCGGGACAGGGGAACAATGAGCAGTTCTTC
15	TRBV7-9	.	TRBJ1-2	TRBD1	CASSSGTVINYGYTF	TGTGCCAGCAGCTCCGGGACAGTCATTAACTATGGCTACACCTTC
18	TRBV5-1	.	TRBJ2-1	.	CASSLRVLGTSLANEQFF	TGCGCCAGCAGCCTGCGGGTCCTCGGGACATCGTTGGCCAATGAGCAGTTCTTC
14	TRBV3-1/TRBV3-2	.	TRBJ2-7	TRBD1	CASSQDRGVYEQYF	TGTGCCAGCAGCCAGGACAGGGGAGTCTACGAGCAGTACTTC
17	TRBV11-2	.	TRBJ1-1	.	CASSRSLAGTGGTEAFF	TGTGCCAGCAGCCGAAGCTTAGCGGGGACCGGGGGCACTGAAGCTTTCTTT
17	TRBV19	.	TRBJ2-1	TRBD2	CASSIDGLAGAGNEQFF	TGTGCCAGTAGTATAGACGGCCTAGCGGGGGCTGGGAATGAGCAGTTCTTC
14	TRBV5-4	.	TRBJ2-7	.	CASSSGLLPREQYF	TGTGCCAGCAGCTCGGGACTCCTCCCCCGCGAGCAGTACTTC
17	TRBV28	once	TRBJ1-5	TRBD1	CAGGDRGLNFGNQPQHF	TGTGCGGGCGGGGACAGGGGGCTAAATTTTGGCAATCAGCCCCAGCATTTT
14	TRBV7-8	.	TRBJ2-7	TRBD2	CASSFSGGAYEQYF	TGTGCCAGCAGCTTTAGCGGGGGGGCCTACGAGCAGTACTTC
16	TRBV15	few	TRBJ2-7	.	CATSRTVGVYSYEQYF	TGTGCCACCAGCAGAACCGTCGGGGTGTATTCCTACGAGCAGTACTTC
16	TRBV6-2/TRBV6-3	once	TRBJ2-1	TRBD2	CASSSTLAGKYNEQFF	TGTGCCAGCAGTTCTACACTAGCGGGCAAGTACAATGAGCAGTTCTTC
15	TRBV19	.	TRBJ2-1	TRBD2	CASSLPTSGSNEQFF	TGTGCCAGTAGTTTGCCGACTAGCGGGAGTAATGAGCAGTTCTTC
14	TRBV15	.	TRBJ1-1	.	CATSRGRGNTEAFF	TGTGCCACCAGCAGGGGCAGGGGGAACACTGAAGCTTTCTTT
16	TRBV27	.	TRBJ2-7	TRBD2	CASSFGWGGKAYEQYF	TGTGCCAGCAGTTTTGGGTGGGGGGGGAAAGCCTACGAGCAGTACTTC